These 28 T cell receptor beta chains were sequenced from one sample in a study of blood T cell repertoires in COVID-19 (dated by TCRdb to about 2020). Library prep was done by the immunoSEQ multiplex PCR assay. TCRdb limited this immuneACCESS table to in-frame rearrangements with V and J called. A share of clones is missing; checked studies link under half to unresolved V genes, and the rest is unexplained. The sample yields 30,000 or so clones; more than 80% were counted once. Of the sample, about 0.55% is held by the ten largest clones. What was sequenced was peripheral blood. The receptor set was obtained from a woman aged 40 to 50 with active or convalescent COVID-19.

This rearrangement joins TRBV19 to TRBJ1-5; 11 bases match TRBD1. The ends lost 5 bases at V and 2 bases at J; junction bases unmatched: 5. This CDR3 has 16 residues. Germline CDR1 and CDR2: LNHDA and SQIVND (reference sequence). The DNA for the CDR3 is TGTGCCAGTAGTCTCAGGACAGGGGGCGGCAATCAGCCCCAGCATTTT. It specifies CASSLRTGGGNQPQHF. Supplemented by reference TRBV19 and TRBJ1-5, the full variable domain reads DGGITQSPKYLFRKEGQNVTLSCEQNLNHDAMYWYRQDPGQGLRLIYYSQIVNDFQKGDIAEGYSVSREKKESFPLTVTSAQKNPTAFYLCASSLRTGGGNQPQHFGDGTRLSIL.

This clone was seen just once. The rearrangement joins TRBV3-1 (or the pseudogene TRBV3-2) to TRBJ2-7; no firm D call. The CDR3 consists of 11 residues. Per the germline V gene, CDR1 is LGHDT and CDR2 is YNNKEL (reference sequence). V shed 4 bases and J shed 5 bases, with 6 bases lying between them. The DNA of the CDR3 is TGTGCCAGCAGCCTACGGGACGAGCAGTACTTC. Translated: CASSLRDEQYF.

The V gene is TRBV9, the J gene TRBJ2-3; 8 bases match TRBD2. CDR3 length equals 14 residues. CDR1 is SGDLS, CDR2 YYNGEE, per germline. J lost 5 bases, V lost 0 bases, and 2 bases had no gene match. The CDR3 reads CASSVGTSLDTQYF. The CDR3 DNA sequence: TGTGCCAGCAGCGTAGGGACTAGCTTAGATACGCAGTATTTT.

This clone has more than one count but fewer than ten. The rearrangement links TRBV11-3 to TRBJ2-1; 13 bases match TRBD2. Germline V CDR1 and CDR2: SGHNT, YENEEA. The trim removed 5 bases at V and 7 bases at J, leaving 2 bases unmatched. The CDR3 totals 14 residues. The CDR3 DNA sequence: TGTGCCAGCAGCCGACTAGCGGGGGGAAATGAGCAGTTCTTC. Its translation: CASSRLAGGNEQFF.

This chain joins TRBV5-4 and TRBJ1-3; tentatively, D is TRBD1 (6 bases). Germline V gives CDR1 SGHNT, CDR2 YYREEE (reference sequence). V was trimmed by 4 bases and J by 0 bases, leaving 8 bases between them. This CDR3 is built from 14 residues. This CDR3 is CASSPDSSGNTIYF. The CDR3, as DNA: TGTGCCAGCAGCCCGGACAGCTCTGGAAACACCATATATTTT.

V usage is TRBV11-2 and J usage is TRBJ2-2, with 7 nucleotides matching TRBD2. J lost 6 bases, V lost 3 bases, and 4 bases had no gene match. Germline assignment: CDR1 SGHAT and CDR2 FQNNGV. The CDR3 loop spans 14 amino acids. The CDR3 loop reads CASSLGRGAGELFF. In nucleotides, the CDR3 is TGTGCCAGCAGCTTGGGCCGGGGGGCCGGGGAGCTGTTTTTT.

This clone occurred a few times. V and J are TRBV3-1 (or the pseudogene TRBV3-2) and TRBJ1-4; the match to TRBD1 covers 9 bases. Unmatched junction bases numbered 5, after V lost 5 bases and J lost 7 bases. This CDR3 comprises 14 residues. Germline-derived CDR1 and CDR2 are LGHDT and YNNKEL (reference sequence). CDR3 residues: CASSKRTGAEKLFF. As DNA, the CDR3 is TGTGCCAGCAGCAAGCGGACAGGGGCTGAAAAACTGTTTTTT.

V is TRBV11-2 and J is TRBJ2-6; TRBD1 might be the D (6 bases). This CDR3 is built from 17 residues. V was shortened by 5 bases and J by 0 bases, with 14 bases between the two germline ends. Per the germline V gene, CDR1 is SGHAT and CDR2 is FQNNGV. CDR3 residues: CASSAFSGDSGANVLTF. In nucleotides, the CDR3 is TGTGCCAGCAGCGCGTTTTCAGGGGACTCTGGGGCCAACGTCCTGACTTTC.

In this sample, this clone turned up once. The chain employs TRBV7-9 and TRBJ1-5; D perhaps matches TRBD1 (5 bases). Per the germline V gene, CDR1 is SEHNR and CDR2 is FQNEAQ (reference sequence). The CDR3 is 17 residues long. The V and J ends lost 2 bases and 4 bases respectively, with 18 bases between them. The CDR3 region is CASSLSMAGVGNQPQHF. The DNA of the CDR3 is TGTGCCAGCAGCTTAAGTATGGCGGGGGTGGGAAATCAGCCCCAGCATTTT. Based on the CDR3 plus reference TRBV7-9 and TRBJ1-5, the full variable domain is DTGVSQNPRHKITKRGQNVTFRCDPISEHNRLYWYRQTLGQGPEFLTYFQNEAQLEKSRLLSDRFSAERPKGSFSTLEIQRTEQGDSAMYLCASSLSMAGVGNQPQHFGDGTRLSIL.

This chain joins TRBV29-1 and TRBJ1-2, with 10 bases lining up with TRBD1. The CDR3 is 13 amino acids. The germline V gene encodes CDR1 SQVTM and CDR2 ANQGSEA. V dropped 3 bases and J dropped 7; count of bases not matched to a gene: 5. CDR3 protein: CSVEWTGGAGYTF. DNA for the CDR3: TGCAGCGTTGAGTGGACAGGGGGTGCTGGCTACACCTTC.

V is TRBV21-1 and J is TRBJ1-1. TRBV21-1 is classified as a pseudogene. This CDR3 has 18 amino acids. The CDR3 is CASSKKSGGFPLNTEAFF. CDR3 nucleotides: TGTGCCAGCAGCAAAAAGTCTGGGGGGTTCCCCTTGAACACTGAAGCTTTCTTT.

V is TRBV28 and J is TRBJ1-5; TRBD1 matches at 9 bases. J gave up 7 bases and V 10 bases, and 8 bases lay outside the gene matches. This CDR3 comprises 13 residues. CDR1 and CDR2 from the germline V gene are MDHEN and SYDVKM. The CDR3 region is CATGQGTSQPQHF. CDR3 nucleotide sequence: TGTGCCACTGGACAGGGGACGTCCCAGCCCCAGCATTTT.

V and J are TRBV6-2 or TRBV6-3 and TRBJ2-1; 8 bases are a match to TRBD2. The CDR3 is made up of 17 amino acids. V shed 4 bases and J 3 bases; nucleotides not matched to a gene: 11. The germline CDR1 and CDR2 sequences are MNHEY and SVGEGT. CDR3 DNA sequence: TGTGCCAGCAGTTTCGCGGGGGGAAATGGGGGCTACAATGAGCAGTTCTTC. Residues: CASSFAGGNGGYNEQFF.

The chain carries TRBV9 and TRBJ1-1; D may be TRBD1 (6 bases). The germline V and J ends were trimmed by 0 bases and 5 bases, with 26 bases remaining between them. The germline V gene has CDR1 SGDLS and CDR2 YYNGEE. This CDR3 comprises 19 residues. CDR3 nucleotides: TGTGCCAGCAGCGTAGGAGGTGAGACAGGTCGCTTTCGGGCTACTGAAGCTTTCTTT. It yields the protein CASSVGGETGRFRATEAFF.

The rearrangement uses TRBV3-1 (or the pseudogene TRBV3-2) and TRBJ1-5; no clear D gene. This CDR3 comprises 15 residues. V was cut by 0 bases and J by 9 bases, with 15 bases left in between. Germline CDR1 reads LGHDT; CDR2 reads YNNKEL (reference sequence). The DNA of the CDR3 is TGTGCCAGCAGCCAAGATTCCCGGGTGTCTAGGCCCCAGCATTTT. Residues: CASSQDSRVSRPQHF.

The rearrangement uses TRBV9 and TRBJ1-1; D is unresolved. V was shortened by 0 bases and J by 3 bases, with 6 bases between the two germline ends. CDR1 is SGDLS and CDR2 is YYNGEE in the germline V gene. CDR3 size: 13 residues. CDR3 in amino acids: CASSVESYTEAFF. Written as DNA, the CDR3 is TGTGCCAGCAGCGTAGAGAGTTACACTGAAGCTTTCTTT.

J is TRBJ2-1 and V is TRBV5-4, with 11 bases fitting TRBD2. Germline-derived CDR1 and CDR2 are SGHNT and YYREEE (reference sequence). CDR3 length equals 16 residues. J lost 7 bases, V lost 1 base, and 7 bases had no gene match. The CDR3 spells CASSLFGSGGANEQFF. The CDR3 coding sequence is TGTGCCAGCAGCTTGTTTGGTAGCGGGGGGGCTAATGAGCAGTTCTTC.

V usage is TRBV28 and J usage is TRBJ1-1; 8 bases align to TRBD1. The CDR3 is 21 amino acids. V lost 3 bases, J lost 2 bases, and 23 bases stayed unmatched. Germline V gene sequence: CDR1 MDHEN, CDR2 SYDVKM. The CDR3 spells CASSFPKLFRGRGRNNTEAFF. DNA of the CDR3: TGTGCCAGCAGTTTTCCAAAACTTTTCCGAGGCAGGGGGCGTAATAACACTGAAGCTTTCTTT. The whole variable domain, remainder taken from reference TRBV28 and TRBJ1-1, is DVKVTQSSRYLVKRTGEKVFLECVQDMDHENMFWYRQDPGLGLRLIYFSYDVKMKEKGDIPEGYSVSREKKERFSLILESASTNQTSMYLCASSFPKLFRGRGRNNTEAFFGQGTRLTVV.

V is TRBV27 and J is TRBJ1-5; 11 bases map to TRBD1. V shed 3 bases and J 9 bases; nucleotides not matched to a gene: 4. The CDR3 contains 14 residues. Germline lookup yields CDR1 MNHEY and CDR2 SMNVEV (reference sequence). The CDR3, as DNA: TGTGCCAGCAGTTTCCGGACAGGGGGCACGCCCCAGCATTTT. This translates into CASSFRTGGTPQHF.

The chain carries TRBV19 and TRBJ1-1; 9 bases are shared with TRBD1. V lost 5 bases, J lost 3 bases, and 10 bases stayed unmatched. CDR3 length: 16 amino acids. The germline gives CDR1 LNHDA, CDR2 SQIVND (reference sequence). CDR3 in amino acids: CASSLSGTGIYTEAFF. CDR3 DNA sequence: TGTGCCAGTAGTTTATCCGGGACAGGGATTTACACTGAAGCTTTCTTT.

The genes are TRBV29-1 and TRBJ2-1, with 7 bases aligning to TRBD2. Trimming at V came to 1 base and at J to 4 bases, leaving 13 bases not matched to a gene. Germline CDR1 is SQVTM and CDR2 is ANQGSEA. This CDR3 has 17 residues. CDR3 amino acids: CSVEGALERGRYNEQFF. DNA of the CDR3: TGCAGCGTTGAAGGTGCCCTTGAGCGGGGAAGGTACAATGAGCAGTTCTTC.

The chain joins TRBV5-1 to TRBJ2-1, with a possible D match to TRBD2 (6 bases). Germline CDR1 SGHRS, CDR2 YFSETQ. The CDR3 totals 13 residues. Deletions cut 2 bases from V and 5 bases from J, with 8 bases between. The CDR3 region is CASSFGGDNEQFF. The CDR3 region has the DNA TGCGCCAGCAGCTTCGGCGGGGACAATGAGCAGTTCTTC.

This chain uses TRBV29-1 with TRBJ2-1, with 7 bases matching TRBD2. In germline, CDR1 is SQVTM, CDR2 ANQGSEA. Unmatched junction bases numbered 5, after V lost 2 bases and J lost 7 bases. This CDR3 is built from 13 residues. The CDR3 spells CSVEPSGDNEQFF. The CDR3 bases are TGCAGCGTTGAACCCAGCGGGGATAATGAGCAGTTCTTC.

This sequence joins TRBV19 and TRBJ2-5, with 7 bases matching TRBD2. With V trimmed by 9 bases and J by 5 bases, 15 bases remained unmatched. Germline CDR1 LNHDA, CDR2 SQIVND (reference sequence). The CDR3 is 15 amino acids. Here the CDR3 reads CASVHRGAGEETQYF. DNA of the CDR3: TGTGCCAGCGTGCACCGAGGGGCGGGAGAGGAGACCCAGTACTTC.

V usage is TRBV28 and J usage is TRBJ2-1; 9 nucleotides align to TRBD2. CDR1 and CDR2 (germline): MDHEN, SYDVKM. The CDR3 is 15 amino acids. V lost 6 bases to trimming and J lost 5 bases; unmatched junction nucleotides: 8. CDR3 loop: CASRESGGNNNEQFF. DNA for the CDR3: TGTGCCAGCAGAGAAAGCGGGGGGAACAACAATGAGCAGTTCTTC. The full variable domain, its missing parts supplied by reference TRBV28 and TRBJ2-1, is DVKVTQSSRYLVKRTGEKVFLECVQDMDHENMFWYRQDPGLGLRLIYFSYDVKMKEKGDIPEGYSVSREKKERFSLILESASTNQTSMYLCASRESGGNNNEQFFGPGTRLTVL.

The chain is built from TRBV9 and TRBJ1-1, with D maybe TRBD1 (6 bases). Germline V gene lookup returns CDR1 SGDLS and CDR2 YYNGEE. The length of the CDR3 is 14 residues. The V end lost 4 bases, the J end lost 5 bases, and 15 bases lay between the germline ends. CDR3 coding DNA: TGTGCCAGCAGCTTAACGGGGGGCAAGACTGAAGCTTTCTTT. As protein: CASSLTGGKTEAFF.

The chain carries TRBV14 and TRBJ2-7; TRBD1 might be the D (5 bases). The CDR3 consists of 13 residues. Germline CDR1 SGHDN, CDR2 FVKESK. The V end was cut by 3 bases, the J end by 3 bases, with 9 bases between. Written as DNA, the CDR3 is TGTGCCAGCAGCCAGGGGCTCGGCTACGAGCAGTACTTC. Amino acid sequence: CASSQGLGYEQYF.

The chain has TRBV7-8 and TRBJ2-5; a possible D gene is TRBD2 (5 bases). CDR1 SGHVS and CDR2 FQNEAQ come from the germline V gene. This CDR3 region has 15 residues. Trimming removed 2 bases at V and 1 base at J, with 11 bases between. The CDR3 DNA follows: TGTGCCAGCAGCTTAATTAACGGGGTCCAAGAGACCCAGTACTTC. This sequence encodes CASSLINGVQETQYF.